The 24 T cell receptor beta chains given below trace back to one sample, sequenced in a study of T cell changes during pregnancy in multiple sclerosis. TCRdb's table, derived via immunoSEQ multiplex PCR, lists solely in-frame clones and lacks some. The repertoire includes around 75,000 clones, roughly nine tenths of them detected once, and more than 0.8% sits in the top ten. This sample comprised peripheral blood, obtained in the first trimester of pregnancy. All receptors derive from a female donor in good health, enrolled as a control in a pregnancy study.

The chain's CDR3 is CASSTPPGYGYTF. In DNA, the CDR3 is TGCGCCAGCAGCACCCCCCCCGGGTATGGCTACACCTTC. The chain recombines TRBV5-1 with TRBJ1-2; D call uncertain. CDR1 SGHRS and CDR2 YFSETQ come from the germline V gene. This CDR3 has 13 amino acids. V was shortened by 4 bases and J by 5 bases, with 12 bases between the two germline ends.

The rearrangement uses TRBV6-1 and TRBJ1-5; maybe TRBD1 (6 bases). Trimming took 6 bases from V and 3 from J, leaving 15 bases between them. Germline loops: CDR1 MNHNS, CDR2 SASEGT. The CDR3 covers 15 residues. The DNA of the CDR3 is TGTGCCAGCAGGGATACACAGGGTCCCAATCAGCCCCAGCATTTT. Translated: CASRDTQGPNQPQHF.

The V and J genes are TRBV5-5 and TRBJ1-5, with 7 bases that match TRBD1. The CDR3 extends over 14 amino acids. Germline-derived CDR1 and CDR2 are SGHKS and YYEKEE (reference sequence). Trimming took 4 bases from V and 3 from J; bases not matched to a gene: 4. The CDR3 here is CASSPGQLNQPQHF. The CDR3, as DNA: TGTGCCAGCAGCCCGGGACAGCTCAATCAGCCCCAGCATTTT.

J is TRBJ1-2 and V is TRBV6-4; D might be TRBD1 (5 bases). Germline V CDR1 and CDR2: MRHNA, SNTAGT. V shed 3 bases and J shed 7 bases, with 12 bases lying between them. The CDR3 is made up of 13 amino acids. The CDR3 DNA is TGTGCCAGCAGTGAGGGTCAGGGTACTGGCTACACCTTC. As protein: CASSEGQGTGYTF.

The rearrangement joins TRBV7-9 to TRBJ2-7; 7 bases line up with TRBD1. The germline V gene has CDR1 SEHNR and CDR2 FQNEAQ (reference sequence). J lost 5 bases, V lost 4 bases, and 8 bases had no gene match. This CDR3 is built from 14 residues. The CDR3 loop is CASSSRQGNNEQYF. DNA for the CDR3: TGTGCCAGCAGCTCTCGACAGGGCAACAACGAGCAGTACTTC.

This chain uses TRBV4-1 with TRBJ1-3; a weak D match, TRBD1 (5 bases). The CDR3 extends over 15 amino acids. The V end lost 6 bases, the J end lost 2 bases, and 14 bases lay between the germline ends. CDR1 MGHRA and CDR2 YSYEKL come from the germline V gene. CDR3: CASSLSPGAGNTIYF. CDR3 DNA: TGCGCCAGCAGTCTTTCCCCGGGGGCTGGAAACACCATATATTTT.

The chain is built from TRBV10-3 and TRBJ1-2; the D gene is possibly TRBD1 (6 bases). Germline V lookup: CDR1 ENHRY, CDR2 SYGVKD. The CDR3 sequence is 14 residues long. V was clipped by 11 bases and J by 5 bases, with 21 bases between them. CDR3: CASLGEARGYGYTF. The DNA for the CDR3 is TGTGCCTCCCTCGGCGAGGCAAGGGGGTATGGCTACACCTTC.

The J gene is TRBJ1-1, the V gene TRBV5-4; 7 bases are shared with TRBD1. The ends lost 4 bases at V and 5 bases at J; junction bases unmatched: 11. Germline V gene data show CDR1 as SGHNT and CDR2 as YYREEE (reference sequence). The CDR3 runs 15 residues. The CDR3 reads CASSHDRAQETEAFF. The CDR3 DNA reads as TGTGCCAGCAGCCACGACAGGGCCCAGGAGACTGAAGCTTTCTTT.

V gene TRBV28 combines with J gene TRBJ2-1; D not certain. The CDR3 totals 16 residues. Deletions cut 5 bases from V and 9 bases from J, with 23 bases between. CDR1 and CDR2 from the germline V gene are MDHEN and SYDVKM. CDR3 loop: CASSPRSLSLKAEQFF. The CDR3 DNA is TGTGCCAGCAGTCCTCGGTCTCTTTCATTAAAAGCTGAGCAGTTCTTC.

The genes are TRBV2 and TRBJ1-1; TRBD1 matches 7 bases. Germline V gene lookup returns CDR1 SNHLY and CDR2 FYNNEI. Trimming at V came to 5 bases and at J to 0 bases, leaving 9 bases not matched to a gene. There are 16 residues in the CDR3. CDR3 residues: CASSRQTGPVNTEAFF. CDR3 sequence (DNA): TGTGCCAGCAGTCGGCAGACAGGGCCCGTGAACACTGAAGCTTTCTTT.

The chain links TRBV2 to TRBJ1-1; the D gene is possibly TRBD1 (6 bases). The ends were cut back, 2 bases at V and 0 bases at J, with 10 bases in the middle. The germline V gene encodes CDR1 SNHLY and CDR2 FYNNEI. There are 15 residues in the CDR3. The CDR3 region is CASSENGQMNTEAFF. CDR3 nucleotides: TGTGCCAGCAGTGAAAATGGACAGATGAACACTGAAGCTTTCTTT.

The chain recombines TRBV7-2 with TRBJ1-1; TRBD1 agrees at 8 bases. The germline V gene encodes CDR1 SGHTA and CDR2 FQGNSA. The junction had 9 bases not matched to a gene; V was cut back by 5 bases and J by 1 base. The CDR3 has 16 residues. The chain's CDR3 is CASSLWTGRKNTEAFF. Written as DNA, the CDR3 is TGTGCCAGCAGCCTTTGGACAGGGCGGAAGAACACTGAAGCTTTCTTT.

V gene TRBV28 combines with J gene TRBJ2-5, with 8 bases fitting TRBD2. V trimming: 7 bases; J trimming: 5 bases; junction bases outside the gene matches: 9. This CDR3 has 14 residues. CDR1 is MDHEN and CDR2 is SYDVKM in the germline V gene. CDR3 bases: TGTGCCAGCATCTCCGGGGGGGGAGAGGAGACCCAGTACTTC. Amino acid sequence: CASISGGGEETQYF.

This rearrangement joins TRBV11-2 to TRBJ1-1, with TRBD1 as a possible D gene (5 bases). The germline V gene encodes CDR1 SGHAT and CDR2 FQNNGV. The V gene lost 1 base and the J gene lost 4 bases, with 10 bases spanning the gap. The CDR3 is 14 residues long. The CDR3 spells CASSLAGKVTEAFF. The CDR3 coding sequence is TGTGCCAGCAGCTTAGCAGGGAAAGTCACTGAAGCTTTCTTT.

The chain is built from TRBV7-8 and TRBJ1-5, with 8 bases fitting TRBD1. The length of the CDR3 is 15 residues. The germline gives CDR1 SGHVS, CDR2 FQNEAQ. V was pared by 1 base and J by 5 bases, with 4 bases of the junction left unmatched. The CDR3 region is CASSLGTGSYQPQHF. The CDR3 DNA sequence: TGTGCCAGCAGCTTAGGGACAGGGTCTTATCAGCCCCAGCATTTT. The variable domain in full, with the rest retrieved from reference TRBV7-8 and TRBJ1-5, is GAGVSQSPRYKVAKRGQDVALRCDPISGHVSLFWYQQALGQGPEFLTYFQNEAQLDKSGLPSDRFFAERPEGSVSTLKIQRTQQEDSAVYLCASSLGTGSYQPQHFGDGTRLSIL.

This chain links TRBV9 with TRBJ2-3; 16 bases fit TRBD2. CDR1 is SGDLS, CDR2 YYNGEE, per germline. The CDR3 consists of 18 residues. The junction had 9 bases not matched to a gene; V was cut back by 4 bases and J by 4 bases. CDR3 coding DNA: TGTGCCAGCAGCTCGGGACTAGCGGGAGGGTTGTGGGCAGATACGCAGTATTTT. Protein product: CASSSGLAGGLWADTQYF.

This chain uses TRBV2 with TRBJ1-2, with 10 positions matching TRBD1. V shed 8 bases and J 0 bases; nucleotides not matched to a gene: 9. The V gene's germline CDR1 is SNHLY and CDR2 FYNNEI. The CDR3 has 16 amino acids. The CDR3 sequence: CASLRDRGLTNYGYTF. For the CDR3, the DNA is TGTGCCAGCCTGCGGGACAGGGGACTTACTAACTATGGCTACACCTTC.

This clone was seen more than once but under ten times. V is TRBV6-5 and J is TRBJ1-6; TRBD1 matches at 9 bases. With V trimmed by 2 bases and J by 7 bases, 3 bases remained unmatched. The CDR3 loop spans 15 amino acids. Germline CDR1 MNHEY, CDR2 SVGAGI. For the CDR3, the DNA is TGTGCCAGCAGTTACGGACAGGGGTCGAATTCACCCCTCCACTTT. It specifies CASSYGQGSNSPLHF.

V and J are TRBV9 and TRBJ1-1, with 11 bases identical to TRBD1. The germline V gene encodes CDR1 SGDLS and CDR2 YYNGEE. This CDR3 has 19 amino acids. The ends lost 0 bases at V and 0 bases at J; junction bases unmatched: 10. The CDR3, as DNA: TGTGCCAGCAGCGTAGTTCCGGACAGGGGGCTGTGGGTGAACACTGAAGCTTTCTTT. As protein: CASSVVPDRGLWVNTEAFF.

This chain uses TRBV6-5 with TRBJ1-5; 9 bases fit TRBD1. The CDR3 has 15 residues. V gave up 6 bases and J gave up 1 base; unmatched junction bases: 4. Germline assignment: CDR1 MNHEY and CDR2 SVGAGI. This chain's CDR3 is CASRRQGGSNQPQHF. Here the CDR3 DNA reads TGTGCCAGCAGACGACAGGGGGGGAGCAATCAGCCCCAGCATTTT.

The chain uses TRBV7-2 and TRBJ1-1, with D possibly TRBD1 on 5 matching bases. This CDR3 contains 15 residues. From germline, CDR1 is SGHTA and CDR2 FQGNSA. The ends were cut back, 5 bases at V and 0 bases at J, with 13 bases in the middle. CDR3 coding DNA: TGTGCCAGCAGCGGAGGGGCACTGATGAACACTGAAGCTTTCTTT. This encodes CASSGGALMNTEAFF. Full variable domain (outside the CDR3, taken from reference TRBV7-2 and TRBJ1-1): GAGVSQSPSNKVTEKGKDVELRCDPISGHTALYWYRQSLGQGLEFLIYFQGNSAPDKSGLPSDRFSAERTGGSVSTLTIQRTQQEDSAVYLCASSGGALMNTEAFFGQGTRLTVV.

This clone was recorded only once. The gene calls are TRBV29-1 and TRBJ2-7, with D uncertain. CDR1 SQVTM and CDR2 ANQGSEA come from the germline V gene. This CDR3 is 15 amino acids long. V shed 1 base and J shed 0 bases, with 13 bases lying between them. The CDR3 DNA sequence: TGCAGCGTTGAAGGACGGCTAGAAAGCTCCTACGAGCAGTACTTC. As protein: CSVEGRLESSYEQYF.

This rearrangement joins TRBV11-3 to TRBJ2-1, with a weak D call TRBD2 (5 bases). The germline CDR1 and CDR2 sequences are SGHNT and YENEEA. V lost 4 bases, J lost 6 bases, and 10 bases lay in between. This CDR3 is built from 13 residues. This chain's CDR3 is CASSWTSGNEQFF. In DNA form, the CDR3 reads TGTGCCAGCAGCTGGACTTCCGGCAATGAGCAGTTCTTC.

This CDR3 is CASSLTPGQGNEAFF. CDR3 nucleotides: TGCGCCAGCAGCCTAACTCCGGGACAGGGTAATGAAGCTTTCTTT. The V and J genes are TRBV4-1 and TRBJ1-1, with 9 positions matching TRBD1. J lost 7 bases, V lost 4 bases, and 10 bases had no gene match. CDR3 size: 15 residues. CDR1 is MGHRA, CDR2 YSYEKL, per germline.